This T cell receptor beta chain originates from a study of T cell responses to AZD1222 COVID-19 vaccine. The protocol was immunoSEQ multiplex PCR, while the TCRdb copy is restricted to in-frame clones and leaves out a portion. The sample carries some 100,000 clones, 86% recorded once. With respect to this clone: Its cognate antigen is unknown.

Broader study findings: White British donors predominated, females outnumbered males, and clonal diversity was possibly underestimated. There were repertoire samples only from the period after the peak T cell response.

In germline, CDR1 is MDHEN, CDR2 SYDVKM. Trimming took off 7 bases at V and 4 bases at J, with 16 bases between the two ends. CDR3 length: 14 residues. This TCR came from an adult who received the AZD1222 COVID-19 vaccine. The source was peripheral blood, collected 28 days after the second AZD1222 dose. The chain carries TRBV28 and TRBJ1-2, with TRBD1 as a possible D gene (6 bases). The CDR3 reads CASNLGGGTYGYTF. DNA for the CDR3: TGTGCCAGCAACTTAGGGGGTGGGACCTATGGCTACACCTTC.